The 7 T cell receptor beta chains presented below share a single source sample, sequenced in a study of cytomegalovirus exposure and HLA in healthy donors. The PCR made use of 60 Vbeta and 13 Jbeta primers. The assay was immunoSEQ multiplex PCR, and TCRdb's table has in-frame clones only and misses some. This table holds 110,000 to 150,000 clones, over 60% found once. The material sequenced was PBMCs. The receptors originated from a woman between 50 and 59 years old in good health and CMV-seronegative.

J is TRBJ1-5 and V is TRBV28, with 10 bases aligning to TRBD1. J was trimmed by 7 bases and V by 4 bases; bases with no gene match: 10. CDR1 is MDHEN and CDR2 is SYDVKM in the germline V gene. This CDR3 contains 16 residues. The CDR3 DNA reads TGTGCCAGCAGTTCCTTTGGACAGGGGGGTGGACAGCCCCAGCATTTT. It yields the protein CASSSFGQGGGQPQHF.

This clone was counted once. J is TRBJ1-3 and V is TRBV30; no clear D. The length of the CDR3 is 14 residues. CDR1 and CDR2 from the germline V gene are GTSNPN and SVGIG (reference sequence). Deletions cut 0 bases from V and 0 bases from J, with 6 bases between. The CDR3 region is CAWSVGSSGNTIYF. The CDR3 DNA follows: TGTGCCTGGAGTGTGGGGAGCTCTGGAAACACCATATATTTT.

The chain has TRBV2 and TRBJ2-1; 7 positions match TRBD2. V gave up 2 bases and J gave up 5 bases; unmatched junction bases: 9. The CDR3 sequence is 16 residues long. CDR1 and CDR2 (germline): SNHLY, FYNNEI. The CDR3 region is CASSELRLAIHNEQFF. The CDR3 DNA reads as TGTGCCAGCAGTGAATTGCGACTAGCTATCCACAATGAGCAGTTCTTC. Combining the CDR3 with reference TRBV2 and TRBJ2-1 gives the whole variable domain EPEVTQTPSHQVTQMGQEVILRCVPISNHLYFYWYRQILGQKVEFLVSFYNNEISEKSEIFDDQFSVERPDGSNFTLKIRSTKLEDSAMYFCASSELRLAIHNEQFFGPGTRLTVL.

The rearrangement joins TRBV14 to TRBJ2-4; TRBD2 matches 11 bases. This CDR3 region has 15 residues. The ends lost 1 base at V and 7 bases at J; junction bases unmatched: 3. CDR1 SGHDN and CDR2 FVKESK come from the germline V gene. The CDR3 is CASSQASGGWNIQYF. CDR3 nucleotides: TGTGCCAGCAGCCAAGCTAGCGGGGGGTGGAACATTCAGTACTTC.

The rearrangement uses TRBV7-4 and TRBJ2-3; D unresolved. The CDR3 runs to 14 residues. The V end was cut by 0 bases, the J end by 1 base, with 5 bases between. Germline V gene data show CDR1 as SGHVT and CDR2 as SQSDAQ. In DNA, the CDR3 is TGTGCCAGCAGCTTAGCGAGCGGCACAGATACGCAGTATTTT. As protein: CASSLASGTDTQYF. Variable domain in full (rest from reference TRBV7-4 and TRBJ2-3): GAGVSQSPRYKVAKRGRDVALRCDSISGHVTLYWYRQTLGQGSEVLTYSQSDAQRDKSGRPSGRFSAERPERSVSTLKIQRTEQGDSAVYLCASSLASGTDTQYFGPGTRLTVL.

This clone came up a few times. The J gene is TRBJ2-7, the V gene TRBV4-1; D is undetermined. The CDR3 spans 18 residues. CDR1 is MGHRA and CDR2 is YSYEKL in the germline V gene. Trimming shortened V by 0 bases and J by 0 bases, and 18 bases separated the two germline ends. The CDR3 region is CASSQDRLLAPSSYEQYF. In DNA, the CDR3 is TGCGCCAGCAGCCAAGATAGGTTGTTAGCACCAAGCTCCTACGAGCAGTACTTC.

V is TRBV28 and J is TRBJ1-4; weak D call: TRBD1 (5 bases). V lost 5 bases and J 7 bases, leaving 14 bases between the germline ends. The CDR3 sequence is 14 residues long. CDR1 MDHEN and CDR2 SYDVKM come from the germline V gene. The CDR3 loop reads CASSRGRSGEKLFF. Here the CDR3 DNA reads TGTGCCAGCAGTCGGGGGAGGAGCGGTGAAAAACTGTTTTTT.